These T cell receptor beta chains were read from a single sample in a study of neurological immune-mediated disorders. TCRdb reprocessed the 5' RACE reads via MiXCR and lists one record per CDR3 protein. The table has some 38,000 distinct CDR3 sequences, roughly 4.8% seen once. The sample taken for sequencing was CD4+ T cells from blood. The receptor set was obtained from a man aged 18 to 30 in good health. Each CDR3 is given with its conserved first and last residue. The order of the fields is CDR3 protein, CDR3 DNA, CDR3 length, V gene, D gene, clone size, J gene. The D gene is left open where the match is weak. Only part of the rows carry a size: once, few, many, or a class if the clone is expanded.

CASSLVREQFF,TGCGCCAGCAGCTTGGTACGTGAGCAGTTCTTC,11,TRBV5-1,NA,many,TRBJ2-1
CSARAGASSPLHF,TGCAGTGCTAGGGCAGGGGCAAGTTCACCCCTCCACTTT,13,TRBV20-1,NA,many,TRBJ1-6
CASSQFVRGDYGYTF,TGTGCCAGCAGCCAATTTGTGAGGGGCGACTATGGCTACACCTTC,15,TRBV14,NA,NA,TRBJ1-2
CSARVFTGGETQYF,TGCAGTGCTAGGGTGTTCACCGGGGGGGAGACCCAGTACTTC,14,TRBV20-1,TRBD2,many,TRBJ2-5
CASSRFGHPVTDTQYF,TGTGCCAGCAGCCGCTTCGGGCATCCCGTCACAGATACGCAGTATTTT,16,TRBV28,NA,NA,TRBJ2-3
CASSSTGGLDTQYF,TGTGCCAGCAGCTCGACAGGGGGCTTGGATACGCAGTATTTT,14,TRBV7-3,TRBD1,many,TRBJ2-3
CSVPSGGMRYIQYF,TGCAGTGTTCCCTCGGGGGGCATGAGGTACATTCAGTACTTC,14,TRBV20-1,NA,many,TRBJ2-4
CASKVGGQAYEQYF,TGTGCCAGCAAGGTAGGGGGACAGGCCTACGAGCAGTACTTC,14,TRBV2,TRBD1,many,TRBJ2-7
CASSPLARQGETQYF,TGTGCCAGCTCACCATTAGCTAGACAGGGAGAGACCCAGTACTTC,15,TRBV18,TRBD1,NA,TRBJ2-5
CASSYSMTENYGYTF,TGTGCCAGCAGTTACTCAATGACGGAAAACTATGGCTACACCTTC,15,TRBV6-5,NA,many,TRBJ1-2
CASSLQERGGYTF,TGTGCCAGCAGTTTACAGGAGAGGGGTGGCTACACCTTC,13,TRBV12-3/TRBV12-4,NA,many,TRBJ1-2
CASSEAGESGYTF,TGTGCCAGCAGCGAAGCGGGGGAGAGCGGCTACACCTTC,13,TRBV2,NA,many,TRBJ1-2
CASSITWGRELFF,TGTGCCAGTAGTATAACTTGGGGTAGGGAGCTGTTTTTT,13,TRBV19,NA,many,TRBJ2-2
CASSESWVRNGYTF,TGTGCCAGCAGTGAATCTTGGGTGAGGAATGGCTACACCTTC,14,TRBV25-1,NA,many,TRBJ1-2
CASNGGQPNTEAFF,TGTGCCAGCAACGGAGGACAGCCGAACACTGAAGCTTTCTTT,14,TRBV7-9,NA,many,TRBJ1-1
CATGVGYTF,TGTGCCACCGGGGTAGGCTACACCTTC,9,TRBV24-1,NA,many,TRBJ1-2
CASSLGQGEHNEQFF,TGCGCCAGCAGCTTGGGACAAGGGGAGCACAATGAGCAGTTCTTC,15,TRBV5-1,NA,NA,TRBJ2-1
CSVGSKWDQPQHF,TGCAGCGTTGGCTCGAAGTGGGATCAGCCCCAGCATTTT,13,TRBV29-1,NA,many,TRBJ1-5
CASSSGHPGQMMNTEAFF,TGTGCCAGCAGCTCCGGGCATCCAGGGCAGATGATGAACACTGAAGCTTTCTTT,18,TRBV5-5,NA,many,TRBJ1-1
CASSLAPGLGGTEAFF,TGCGCCAGCAGCTTGGCCCCGGGGCTGGGAGGAACTGAAGCTTTCTTT,16,TRBV5-1,NA,many,TRBJ1-1
CASSPKPQRTGDTYGYTF,TGTGCCAGCAGCCCGAAACCACAAAGGACAGGAGATACTTATGGCTACACCTTC,18,TRBV7-9,TRBD1,many,TRBJ1-2
CASSQAGGVNYGYTF,TGTGCCAGCAGCCAAGCAGGGGGTGTAAACTATGGCTACACCTTC,15,TRBV3-1,TRBD1,many,TRBJ1-2
CASSLVQGSGGYTF,TGCGCCAGCAGCTTGGTACAGGGGTCCGGTGGCTACACCTTC,14,TRBV5-1,TRBD1,many,TRBJ1-2
CASSQEGQGIMNTEAFF,TGTGCCAGCAGCCAAGAAGGGCAGGGAATCATGAACACTGAAGCTTTCTTT,17,TRBV3-1,NA,many,TRBJ1-1
CASTPSWTANYGYTF,TGCGCCAGCACCCCTTCCTGGACAGCTAACTATGGCTACACCTTC,15,TRBV10-2,NA,many,TRBJ1-2
CASSQEMRGGTSDTQYF,TGTGCCAGCAGCCAAGAAATGCGGGGGGGTACATCGGATACGCAGTATTTT,17,TRBV4-2,TRBD2,many,TRBJ2-3
CASSQQGGGYTF,TGTGCCAGCAGCCAACAAGGGGGTGGCTACACCTTC,12,TRBV3-1,NA,many,TRBJ1-2
CASSLGTAHEQYF,TGTGCCAGCAGTTTAGGGACCGCCCACGAGCAGTACTTC,13,TRBV12-3/TRBV12-4,NA,many,TRBJ2-7
CSVSGTDPNQPQHF,TGCAGCGTTTCCGGGACAGACCCCAATCAGCCCCAGCATTTT,14,TRBV29-1,TRBD1,many,TRBJ1-5
CASARLAGGPRGTDTQYF,TGTGCCAGCGCTCGGTTAGCGGGGGGGCCTCGGGGCACAGATACGCAGTATTTT,18,TRBV2,TRBD2,many,TRBJ2-3
CATSGFDGSGANVLTF,TGTGCCACCTCAGGGTTCGATGGGTCTGGGGCCAACGTCCTGACTTTC,16,TRBV24-1,NA,many,TRBJ2-6
CSVRTVLTYEQYF,TGCAGCGTCCGGACAGTTTTAACCTACGAGCAGTACTTC,13,TRBV29-1,NA,many,TRBJ2-7
CSARDFGQGLGGYTF,TGCAGTGCTAGAGACTTTGGACAGGGCTTAGGTGGCTACACCTTC,15,TRBV20-1,TRBD1,many,TRBJ1-2
CAITSPGQGTDTQYF,TGTGCCATCACCAGCCCGGGACAGGGCACAGATACGCAGTATTTT,15,TRBV10-3,TRBD1,many,TRBJ2-3
CSASREGEKLFF,TGCAGTGCTAGTAGGGAGGGGGAAAAACTGTTTTTT,12,TRBV20-1,NA,many,TRBJ1-4
CASSTSDGTGGATEQYF,TGTGCCAGCTCAACTTCAGACGGGACAGGTGGGGCTACCGAGCAGTACTTC,17,TRBV18,TRBD1,many,TRBJ2-7
CAISARVGDTEAFF,TGTGCCATCAGTGCCAGAGTGGGGGACACTGAAGCTTTCTTT,14,TRBV10-3,NA,many,TRBJ1-1
CASSQYRGPQLEQYF,TGTGCCAGCAGCCAATACAGGGGGCCACAGCTCGAGCAGTACTTC,15,TRBV5-5,TRBD1,few,TRBJ2-7
CASSQEGSGGPQYF,TGCGCCAGCAGCCAAGAAGGAAGCGGGGGGCCCCAGTACTTC,14,TRBV4-3,TRBD2,many,TRBJ2-5
CASSDEVQGGGYTGELFF,TGTGCCAGCAGTGACGAAGTGCAGGGGGGCGGCTACACCGGGGAGCTGTTTTTT,18,TRBV6-1,NA,few,TRBJ2-2
CASSLAGIVSGANVLTF,TGCGCCAGCAGCTTGGCCGGTATCGTTTCTGGGGCCAACGTCCTGACTTTC,17,TRBV5-1,NA,many,TRBJ2-6
CASSREVSYEQYF,TGTGCCAGCAGTCGAGAGGTCTCCTACGAGCAGTACTTC,13,TRBV25-1,NA,many,TRBJ2-7
CASSLEDRAGQETQYF,TGCGCCAGCAGCTTGGAGGATCGCGCCGGGCAAGAGACCCAGTACTTC,16,TRBV5-1,NA,many,TRBJ2-5
CSARSAGTGESEAFF,TGCAGTGCCAGATCCGCCGGGACCGGGGAAAGTGAAGCTTTCTTT,15,TRBV20-1,NA,many,TRBJ1-1
CSAEYQPQHF,TGCAGTGCCGAGTATCAGCCCCAGCATTTT,10,TRBV20-1,NA,many,TRBJ1-5
CASSRQQGAWEQYF,TGTGCCAGCAGCCGACAGCAGGGGGCCTGGGAGCAGTACTTC,14,TRBV3-1,TRBD1,many,TRBJ2-7
CASSDGENTEAFF,TGTGCCAGCAGCGACGGGGAAAACACTGAAGCTTTCTTT,13,TRBV6-5,NA,many,TRBJ1-1
CASSEDGSGNTIYF,TGTGCCAGCAGCGAGGACGGCTCTGGAAACACCATATATTTT,14,TRBV4-2,NA,NA,TRBJ1-3
CASSLGGAQNTEAFF,TGTGCCAGCAGCTTAGGAGGAGCTCAGAACACTGAAGCTTTCTTT,15,TRBV7-2,NA,many,TRBJ1-1
CATVFDSGANVLTF,TGTGCCACCGTCTTCGACTCTGGGGCCAACGTCCTGACTTTC,14,TRBV6-1,NA,many,TRBJ2-6
CASSKTLAGSTDTQYF,TGCGCCAGCAGCAAGACTCTAGCGGGGAGCACAGATACGCAGTATTTT,16,TRBV5-1,TRBD2,many,TRBJ2-3
CASSPYAQGEAEAFF,TGTGCCAGCTCACCATATGCACAGGGGGAGGCTGAAGCTTTCTTT,15,TRBV18,TRBD1,many,TRBJ1-1
CASGSGNLNTEAFF,TGCGCCAGCGGATCAGGAAATCTGAACACTGAAGCTTTCTTT,14,TRBV5-1,NA,many,TRBJ1-1
CSVTTGQNYGYTF,TGCAGCGTCACAACGGGACAGAACTATGGCTACACCTTC,13,TRBV29-1,TRBD1,many,TRBJ1-2
CASSVSGTGLPTNTEAFF,TGCGCCAGCAGCGTCTCCGGGACAGGGTTGCCGACGAACACTGAAGCTTTCTTT,18,TRBV5-1,TRBD1,many,TRBJ1-1
CSASYSGTAAYEQYF,TGCAGTGCTAGTTATTCCGGGACCGCCGCCTACGAGCAGTACTTC,15,TRBV20-1,NA,many,TRBJ2-7